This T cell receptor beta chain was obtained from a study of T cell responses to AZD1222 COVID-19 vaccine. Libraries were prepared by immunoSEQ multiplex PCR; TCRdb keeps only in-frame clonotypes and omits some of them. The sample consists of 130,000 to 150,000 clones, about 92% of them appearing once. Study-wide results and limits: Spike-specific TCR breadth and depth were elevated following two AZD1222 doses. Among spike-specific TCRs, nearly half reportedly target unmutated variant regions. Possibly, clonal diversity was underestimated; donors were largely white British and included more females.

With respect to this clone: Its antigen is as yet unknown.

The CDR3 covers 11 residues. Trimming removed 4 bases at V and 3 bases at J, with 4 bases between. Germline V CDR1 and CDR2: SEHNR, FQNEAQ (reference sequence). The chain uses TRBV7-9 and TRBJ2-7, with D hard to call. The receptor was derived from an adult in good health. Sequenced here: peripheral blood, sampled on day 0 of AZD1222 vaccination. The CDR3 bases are TGTGCCAGCAGCTCTGACTACGAGCAGTACTTC. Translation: CASSSDYEQYF.